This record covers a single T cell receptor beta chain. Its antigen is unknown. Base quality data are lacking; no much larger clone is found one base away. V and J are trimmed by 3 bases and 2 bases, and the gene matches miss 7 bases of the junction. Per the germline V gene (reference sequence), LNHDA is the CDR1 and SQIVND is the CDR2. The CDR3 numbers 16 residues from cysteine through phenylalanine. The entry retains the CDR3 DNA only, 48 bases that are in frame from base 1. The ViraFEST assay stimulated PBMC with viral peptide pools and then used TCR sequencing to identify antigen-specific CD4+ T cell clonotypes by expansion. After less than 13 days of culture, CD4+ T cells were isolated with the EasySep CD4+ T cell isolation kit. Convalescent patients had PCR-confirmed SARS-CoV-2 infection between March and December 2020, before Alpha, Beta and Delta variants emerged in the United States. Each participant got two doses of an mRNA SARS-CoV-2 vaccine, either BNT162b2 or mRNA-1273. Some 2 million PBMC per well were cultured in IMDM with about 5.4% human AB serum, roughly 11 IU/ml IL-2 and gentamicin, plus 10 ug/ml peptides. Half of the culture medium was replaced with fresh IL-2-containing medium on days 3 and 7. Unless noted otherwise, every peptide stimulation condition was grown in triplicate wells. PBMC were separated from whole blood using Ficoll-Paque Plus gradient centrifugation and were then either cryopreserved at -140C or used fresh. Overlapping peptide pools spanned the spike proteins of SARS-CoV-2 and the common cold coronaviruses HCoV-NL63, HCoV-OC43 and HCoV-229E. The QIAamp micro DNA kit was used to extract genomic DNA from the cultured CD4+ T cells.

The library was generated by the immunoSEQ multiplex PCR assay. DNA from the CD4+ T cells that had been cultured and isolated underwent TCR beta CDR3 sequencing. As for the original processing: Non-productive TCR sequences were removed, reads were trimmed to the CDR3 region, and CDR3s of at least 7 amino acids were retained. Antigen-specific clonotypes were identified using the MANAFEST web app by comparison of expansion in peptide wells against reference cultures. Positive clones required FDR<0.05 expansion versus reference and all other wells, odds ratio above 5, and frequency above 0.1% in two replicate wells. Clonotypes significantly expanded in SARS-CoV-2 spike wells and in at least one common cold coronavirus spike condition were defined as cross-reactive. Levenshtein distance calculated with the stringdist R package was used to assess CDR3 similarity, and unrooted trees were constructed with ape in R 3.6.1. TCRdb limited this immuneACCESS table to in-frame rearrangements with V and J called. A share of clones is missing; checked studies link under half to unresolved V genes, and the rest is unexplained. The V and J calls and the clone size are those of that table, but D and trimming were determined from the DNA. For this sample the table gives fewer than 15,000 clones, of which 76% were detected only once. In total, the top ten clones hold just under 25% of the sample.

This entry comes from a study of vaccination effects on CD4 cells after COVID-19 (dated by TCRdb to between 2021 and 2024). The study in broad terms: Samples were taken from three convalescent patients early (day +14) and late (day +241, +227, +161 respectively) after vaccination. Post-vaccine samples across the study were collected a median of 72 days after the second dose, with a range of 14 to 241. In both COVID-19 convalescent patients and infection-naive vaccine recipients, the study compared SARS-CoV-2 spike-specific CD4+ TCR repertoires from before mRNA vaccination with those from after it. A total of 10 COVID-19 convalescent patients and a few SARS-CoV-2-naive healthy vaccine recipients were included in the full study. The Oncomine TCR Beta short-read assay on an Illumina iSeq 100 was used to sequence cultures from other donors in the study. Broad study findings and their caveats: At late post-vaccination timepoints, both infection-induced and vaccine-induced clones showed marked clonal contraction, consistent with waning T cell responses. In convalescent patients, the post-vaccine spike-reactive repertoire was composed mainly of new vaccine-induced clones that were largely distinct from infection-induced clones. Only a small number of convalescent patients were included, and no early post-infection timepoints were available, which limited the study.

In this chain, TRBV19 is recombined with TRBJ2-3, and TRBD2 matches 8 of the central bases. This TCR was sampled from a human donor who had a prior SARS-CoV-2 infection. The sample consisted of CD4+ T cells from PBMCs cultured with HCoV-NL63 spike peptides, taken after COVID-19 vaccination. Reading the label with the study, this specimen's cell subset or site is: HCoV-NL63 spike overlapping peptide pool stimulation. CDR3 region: CASSIRSGRVTDTQYF. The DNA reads TGTGCCAGTAGTATTAGGAGCGGGAGAGTCACAGATACGCAGTATTTT.